This TCR beta chain appears in the sequencing data of a study of cytomegalovirus exposure and HLA in healthy donors. The study, taken as a whole, reports: A later analysis reportedly identified an Asian-associated ancestry cluster as carrying fewer N-insertions than the 666-donor mean.

PCR was performed using 60 Vbeta and 13 Jbeta primers. Libraries were prepared by immunoSEQ multiplex PCR; TCRdb keeps only in-frame clonotypes and omits some of them. The sample has 150,000 to 200,000 clones, around 87% seen once. A remark on this clone: Its matching antigen is unknown.

Trimming took off 1 base at V and 3 bases at J, with 11 bases between the two ends. The germline V gene encodes CDR1 LNHDA and CDR2 SQIVND (reference sequence). This CDR3 region has 15 residues. The sequencing sample was made of PBMCs. V usage is TRBV19 and J usage is TRBJ2-3; unclear D gene. This receptor was identified in a boy younger than 10 in good health and CMV-seronegative. The CDR3 coding sequence is TGTGCCAGTAGTATAGCTAGAACAAGAACAGATACGCAGTATTTT. Protein sequence: CASSIARTRTDTQYF.